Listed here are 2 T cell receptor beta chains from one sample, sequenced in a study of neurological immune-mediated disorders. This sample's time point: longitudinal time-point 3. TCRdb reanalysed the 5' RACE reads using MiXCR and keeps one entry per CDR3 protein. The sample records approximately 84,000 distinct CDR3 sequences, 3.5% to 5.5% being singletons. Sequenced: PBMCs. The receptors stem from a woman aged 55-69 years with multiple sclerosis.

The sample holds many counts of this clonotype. The CDR3 bases are TGCGCCAGCAGTGAGTCGGCGAGACGCACAGATACGCAGTATTTT. Translated, it gives CASSESARRTDTQYF. V gene TRBV10-1 combines with J gene TRBJ2-3; no definite D call. V lost 0 bases, J lost 1 base, and 8 bases lay in between. CDR1 is WNHNN and CDR2 is SYGVQD in the germline V gene (reference sequence). The CDR3 contains 15 residues.

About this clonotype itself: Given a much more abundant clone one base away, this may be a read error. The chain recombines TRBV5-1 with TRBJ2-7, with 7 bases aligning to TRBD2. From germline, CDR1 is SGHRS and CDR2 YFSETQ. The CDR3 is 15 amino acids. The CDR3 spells CAISLAAGRMYEQYF. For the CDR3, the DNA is TGCGCCATCAGCTTGGCAGCGGGACGCATGTACGAGCAGTACTTC.